The rows below give T cell receptor beta chains drawn from one sample of a study of blood T cell repertoires in COVID-19. Method: immunoSEQ multiplex PCR; TCRdb's copy keeps in-frame clones and lacks some. Seen here are about 360,000 clones, more than 75% observed once, and the top ten hold around 1.1%. The sample comprised peripheral blood. The source of these receptors is a human donor with acute or convalescent COVID-19. The donor label of this sample is uncertain. The CDR3 runs from the conserved cysteine through the conserved F or W. A D gene is named only where the DNA matches it firmly. Only some rows state a clone size, as once, few, many or a class for expanded clones.

V gene: TRBV15
D gene: .
clone size: .
J gene: TRBJ2-7
CDR3 DNA: TGTGCCACCAGCAGGGTAGACAGTAACGAGCAGTACTTC
CDR3 protein: CATSRVDSNEQYF

V gene: TRBV28
D gene: .
clone size: .
J gene: TRBJ1-6
CDR3 DNA: TGTGCCAGCGCCGGACAGTTTAATCCCAATTCACCCCTCCACTTT
CDR3 protein: CASAGQFNPNSPLHF

V gene: TRBV30
D gene: TRBD2
clone size: once
J gene: TRBJ2-1
CDR3 DNA: TGTGCCTGGAGTGGACTAGCGGGGGGGAAGCAGTTCTTC
CDR3 protein: CAWSGLAGGKQFF

V gene: TRBV5-1
D gene: .
clone size: .
J gene: TRBJ1-1
CDR3 DNA: TGCGCCAGCAGCCGGACAGTGAACACTGAAGCTTTCTTT
CDR3 protein: CASSRTVNTEAFF

V gene: TRBV27
D gene: .
clone size: .
J gene: TRBJ1-2
CDR3 DNA: TGTGCCAGCAGTCGCGGGACTGGATCCTATGGCTACACCTTC
CDR3 protein: CASSRGTGSYGYTF

V gene: TRBV5-1
D gene: .
clone size: .
J gene: TRBJ1-4
CDR3 DNA: TGCGCCAGCAGCTTGGGTATGATCGGGATATGGGCTAATGAAAAACTGTTTTTT
CDR3 protein: CASSLGMIGIWANEKLFF

V gene: TRBV2
D gene: .
clone size: .
J gene: TRBJ1-5
CDR3 DNA: TGTGCCAGCAGTCGACGGGGTTCTGGCAATCAGCCCCAGCATTTT
CDR3 protein: CASSRRGSGNQPQHF

V gene: TRBV5-1
D gene: .
clone size: .
J gene: TRBJ2-1
CDR3 DNA: TGCGCCAGCCGCTCCTCGGAGGGCGAATACAATGAGCAGTTCTTC
CDR3 protein: CASRSSEGEYNEQFF

V gene: TRBV12-5
D gene: .
clone size: .
J gene: TRBJ1-2
CDR3 DNA: TGTGCTAGTGGTTTGACCGGGATAGGCTATGGCTACACCTTC
CDR3 protein: CASGLTGIGYGYTF

V gene: TRBV12-3/TRBV12-4
D gene: .
clone size: few
J gene: TRBJ2-1
CDR3 DNA: TGTGCCAGCAGTTTAGGCGAGGCCTTAAAGGAGTTCTTC
CDR3 protein: CASSLGEALKEFF

V gene: TRBV12-3/TRBV12-4
D gene: .
clone size: few
J gene: TRBJ2-3
CDR3 DNA: TGTGCCAGCAGTCGTATGAGCACAGATACGCAGTATTTT
CDR3 protein: CASSRMSTDTQYF

V gene: TRBV18
D gene: .
clone size: .
J gene: TRBJ1-2
CDR3 DNA: TGTGCCAGCTCACCGAAAATGCGGGGGATCGGGGTAGCAAACTATGGCTACACCTTC
CDR3 protein: CASSPKMRGIGVANYGYTF

V gene: TRBV19
D gene: TRBD1
clone size: .
J gene: TRBJ1-4
CDR3 DNA: TGTGCCAGTAGTATGACAGGGCGGGGATCTGGTGGACTGTTTTTT
CDR3 protein: CASSMTGRGSGGLFF

V gene: TRBV10-1
D gene: .
clone size: .
J gene: TRBJ1-5
CDR3 DNA: TGCGCCAGCAGTGAGTCCGGTCAGCCCCAGCATTTT
CDR3 protein: CASSESGQPQHF

V gene: TRBV4-1
D gene: TRBD2
clone size: .
J gene: TRBJ2-7
CDR3 DNA: TGCGCCAGCAGCCTATTGCTAGCGGGGTCCTACGAGCAGTACTTC
CDR3 protein: CASSLLLAGSYEQYF

V gene: TRBV5-1
D gene: .
clone size: .
J gene: TRBJ1-3
CDR3 DNA: TGCGCCAGCAGCCCCCCAACAGGGAACACCATATATTTT
CDR3 protein: CASSPPTGNTIYF

V gene: TRBV10-3
D gene: TRBD1
clone size: once
J gene: TRBJ1-1
CDR3 DNA: TGTGCCATCAGTGACCAGGGGGCAGGGGACACTGAAGCTTTCTTT
CDR3 protein: CAISDQGAGDTEAFF

V gene: TRBV28
D gene: .
clone size: .
J gene: TRBJ1-1
CDR3 DNA: TGTGCCAGCAGTTTAGCAGGGTTGGTCTTGACTGAAGCTTTCTTT
CDR3 protein: CASSLAGLVLTEAFF

V gene: TRBV10-2
D gene: .
clone size: .
J gene: TRBJ1-5
CDR3 DNA: TGCGCTGTAAGCGGACGGGTAAATCAGCCCCAGCATTTT
CDR3 protein: CAVSGRVNQPQHF

V gene: TRBV28
D gene: TRBD1
clone size: .
J gene: TRBJ1-4
CDR3 DNA: TGTGCCAGCAGTTTGGTAACAGGGGATTATGAAAAACTGTTTTTT
CDR3 protein: CASSLVTGDYEKLFF

V gene: TRBV27
D gene: .
clone size: .
J gene: TRBJ1-6
CDR3 DNA: TGTGCCAGCAGTGTCACCGGACAGCATAATTCACCCCTCCACTTT
CDR3 protein: CASSVTGQHNSPLHF

V gene: TRBV28
D gene: .
clone size: .
J gene: TRBJ1-3
CDR3 DNA: TGTGCCAGCAGTTTATTTAGTGGAAACACCATATATTTT
CDR3 protein: CASSLFSGNTIYF

V gene: TRBV2
D gene: .
clone size: .
J gene: TRBJ2-3
CDR3 DNA: TGTGCCAGCAGTGACGAGACAGCCGGTACGCAGTATTTT
CDR3 protein: CASSDETAGTQYF

V gene: TRBV5-6
D gene: .
clone size: .
J gene: TRBJ2-1
CDR3 DNA: TGTGCCAGCAGCTTGGGGGGAAGGGGTGAGCAGTTCTTC
CDR3 protein: CASSLGGRGEQFF

V gene: TRBV27
D gene: .
clone size: .
J gene: TRBJ1-2
CDR3 DNA: TGTGCCAGCAGACCTAGAACAGGCCCATGGGGCTACACCTTC
CDR3 protein: CASRPRTGPWGYTF

V gene: TRBV4-1
D gene: .
clone size: .
J gene: TRBJ2-1
CDR3 DNA: TGCGCCAGCAGCCAAGATGCGGCCGGGAACCCTAATGAGCAGTTCTTC
CDR3 protein: CASSQDAAGNPNEQFF

V gene: TRBV11-2
D gene: .
clone size: .
J gene: TRBJ2-2
CDR3 DNA: TGTGCCAGCAGCTTTACCAGGGGGAACACCGGGGAGCTGTTTTTT
CDR3 protein: CASSFTRGNTGELFF

V gene: TRBV6-1
D gene: .
clone size: .
J gene: TRBJ1-4
CDR3 DNA: TGTGCCAGCAGTGAACCAACGGGGGGGTCTGAAAAACTGTTTTTT
CDR3 protein: CASSEPTGGSEKLFF

V gene: TRBV4-2
D gene: .
clone size: .
J gene: TRBJ1-4
CDR3 DNA: TGTGCCAGCAGCCAAGGACAGATGAATGAAAAACTGTTTTTT
CDR3 protein: CASSQGQMNEKLFF

V gene: TRBV28
D gene: TRBD1
clone size: few
J gene: TRBJ1-1
CDR3 DNA: TGCACCACACAGGGGTCTGGGAACACTGAAGCTTTCTTT
CDR3 protein: CTTQGSGNTEAFF

V gene: TRBV5-1
D gene: .
clone size: .
J gene: TRBJ2-3
CDR3 DNA: TGCGCCAGCAGCAGAGGGGACTCGCGACCCACAGATACGCAGTATTTT
CDR3 protein: CASSRGDSRPTDTQYF

V gene: TRBV7-6
D gene: .
clone size: .
J gene: TRBJ1-5
CDR3 DNA: TGTGCCAGCAGCGAGATTGGGGGGGATCAGCCCCAGCATTTT
CDR3 protein: CASSEIGGDQPQHF

V gene: TRBV5-8
D gene: TRBD2
clone size: .
J gene: TRBJ2-4
CDR3 DNA: TGTGCCAGCAGCCGAGGACTAGCGGGGGGGGTAGGCAAAAACATTCAGTACTTC
CDR3 protein: CASSRGLAGGVGKNIQYF

V gene: TRBV29-1
D gene: .
clone size: .
J gene: TRBJ1-1
CDR3 DNA: TGCAGCGTTGAATCTTACTCTTCAGGGTCCGAAGCTTTCTTT
CDR3 protein: CSVESYSSGSEAFF

V gene: TRBV27
D gene: TRBD1
clone size: .
J gene: TRBJ2-7
CDR3 DNA: TGTGCCAGCAGTTCCTACAGGGGCGAGCAGTACTTC
CDR3 protein: CASSSYRGEQYF

V gene: TRBV3-1/TRBV3-2
D gene: .
clone size: .
J gene: TRBJ2-3
CDR3 DNA: TGTGCCAGCAGTCAACCCCGCACTAGCACAGATACGCAGTATTTT
CDR3 protein: CASSQPRTSTDTQYF

V gene: TRBV25-1
D gene: .
clone size: .
J gene: TRBJ1-6
CDR3 DNA: TGTGCCAGCAAATCGACAGACCACGATAATTCACCCCTCCACTTT
CDR3 protein: CASKSTDHDNSPLHF

V gene: TRBV4-1
D gene: .
clone size: .
J gene: TRBJ2-1
CDR3 DNA: TGCGCCAGCAGCCCCATGGCCCAGGTCTCAAATGAGCAGTTCTTC
CDR3 protein: CASSPMAQVSNEQFF

V gene: TRBV7-9
D gene: TRBD2
clone size: .
J gene: TRBJ2-3
CDR3 DNA: TGTGCCAGCAGCTTGGGAAATAGCGGGACCGATACGCAGTATTTT
CDR3 protein: CASSLGNSGTDTQYF

V gene: TRBV4-1
D gene: .
clone size: .
J gene: TRBJ2-7
CDR3 DNA: TGCGCCAGCAGCCAAGGGGGACTGCTCTCCTACGAGCAGTACTTC
CDR3 protein: CASSQGGLLSYEQYF

V gene: TRBV19
D gene: TRBD2
clone size: .
J gene: TRBJ2-3
CDR3 DNA: TGTGCCAGTGCTGATTTGAGGACTAGTGGAACAGATACGCAGTATTTT
CDR3 protein: CASADLRTSGTDTQYF

V gene: TRBV19
D gene: TRBD2
clone size: .
J gene: TRBJ2-3
CDR3 DNA: TGTGCCAGTAGTATCCAGCGGGGGCTCGCAGATACGCAGTATTTT
CDR3 protein: CASSIQRGLADTQYF

V gene: TRBV6-5
D gene: .
clone size: .
J gene: TRBJ2-3
CDR3 DNA: TGTGCCAGCAGTTACTATGACGGGAACACAGATACGCAGTATTTT
CDR3 protein: CASSYYDGNTDTQYF